These 20 T cell receptor beta chains originate from one sample sequenced in a study of regulatory T cells in long-lasting Graves disease. Library construction for TCR beta used iRepertoire HTBI primers and Arm-PCR of CDR3 regions. TCRdb independently ran MiXCR on the multiplex PCR reads; one entry per CDR3 protein. The sample contains 500,000 to 700,000 distinct CDR3 sequences, roughly 15% of which appear only once. The time point: newly diagnosed GD, antithyroid drugs for less than 3 months. Researchers made the TCR library from RNA that was extracted from PBMCs. This sample also belongs to another study, concerning T cells in Graves' hyperthyroidism and ophthalmopathy.

The source was peripheral blood mononuclear cells (PBMCs), collected at new diagnosis, from a patient treated with antithyroid drugs. These TCRs come from a woman younger than 45 with Graves disease.

A few counts support this clonotype. This sequence joins TRBV29-1 and TRBJ2-7; D uncertain. The CDR3 loop spans 12 amino acids. Trimming left V 4 bases short and J 1 base short, with 8 bases between. Germline assignment: CDR1 SQVTM and CDR2 ANQGSEA. CDR3 in DNA: TGCAGCGTTGGTTATTCGTCCTACGAGCAGTACTTC. Translated: CSVGYSSYEQYF.

The rearrangement joins TRBV3-1 to TRBJ2-2; no firm D call. Trimming pared 0 bases from V and 9 bases from J, leaving 5 bases between. The germline V gene encodes CDR1 LGHDT and CDR2 YNNKEL (reference sequence). The CDR3 contains 12 residues. This CDR3 reads CASSQETRELFF. The CDR3 DNA reads TGTGCCAGCAGCCAAGAAACCAGGGAGCTGTTTTTT.

This chain joins TRBV20-1 and TRBJ1-3, with D unclear. V gave up 4 bases and J gave up 3 bases, with 13 bases separating them. CDR3 length equals 14 residues. Germline CDR1 reads DFQATT; CDR2 reads SNEGSKA (reference sequence). CDR3 sequence: CSANLGKSGNTIYF. CDR3 DNA sequence: TGCAGTGCTAATCTGGGTAAAAGTGGAAACACCATATATTTT.

This clonotype was recorded a few times. Being one base from a much bigger clone, this may be a read error. V usage is TRBV25-1 and J usage is TRBJ1-1; no definite D call. V gave up 6 bases and J gave up 0 bases, with 5 bases separating them. The CDR3 spans 12 residues. The germline V gene has CDR1 MGHDK and CDR2 SYGVNS. The CDR3 is CASRVMNTEAFF. The CDR3 nucleotides are TGTGCCAGCAGGGTGATGAACACTGAAGCTTTCTTT.

This chain's CDR3 is CASAPGRSYSNQPQHF. The CDR3 DNA sequence: TGCGCCAGCGCCCCGGGCCGATCGTATAGCAATCAGCCCCAGCATTTT. V usage is TRBV4-1 and J usage is TRBJ1-5; D unresolved. CDR3 size: 16 residues. Germline CDR1 MGHRA, CDR2 YSYEKL. Trimming left V 8 bases short and J 0 bases short, with 17 bases between.

This clonotype was recorded many times. This CDR3 reads CASSYGRPNTEAFF. CDR3 sequence (DNA): TGTGCCAGCAGTTACGGCAGGCCCAACACTGAAGCTTTCTTT. V usage is TRBV6-5 and J usage is TRBJ1-1, with D unclear. The CDR3 covers 14 residues. Per germline, CDR1 MNHEY and CDR2 SVGAGI. Trimming took 2 bases from V and 2 from J, leaving 9 bases between them.

This sequence joins TRBV29-1 and TRBJ2-5, with 10 bases matching TRBD2. The germline CDR1 and CDR2 sequences are SQVTM and ANQGSEA. The CDR3 totals 14 residues. Trimming at V came to 7 bases and at J to 4 bases, leaving 9 bases not matched to a gene. CDR3 nucleotides: TGCAGCGGGAGCGGGAGGGCCGGAGGAGAGACCCAGTACTTC. Its protein is CSGSGRAGGETQYF.

This clonotype has at least ten counts. The CDR3 DNA follows: TGTGCCAGCTCACCACCGTCAGGTAGTAGGGCGGAGACCCAGTACTTC. Amino acid sequence: CASSPPSGSRAETQYF. The chain employs TRBV18 and TRBJ2-5, with D unclear. The CDR3 contains 16 residues. Trimming took off 0 bases at V and 5 bases at J, with 16 bases between the two ends. Per germline, CDR1 KGHSH and CDR2 LQKENI.

The chain is built from TRBV3-1 and TRBJ2-3; the match to TRBD2 covers 8 bases. This CDR3 has 15 amino acids. The germline CDR1 and CDR2 sequences are LGHDT and YNNKEL (reference sequence). The V segment lost 4 bases and the J segment 2 bases; nucleotides outside the gene matches: 5. Here the CDR3 DNA reads TGTGCCAGCAGCCCAGTAGCGGGATCCACAGATACGCAGTATTTT. Its protein is CASSPVAGSTDTQYF.

In regard to this clonotype: Being one base from a much bigger clone, this may be a read error. The gene calls are TRBV7-3 and TRBJ1-1, with D unclear. Germline CDR1 is SGHTA and CDR2 is FQGTGA. There are 13 residues in the CDR3. V dropped 9 bases and J dropped 0 bases, with 11 bases sitting between them. The CDR3 DNA follows: TGTGCCAGTAAGGGTGCCCTGAACACTGAAGCTTTCTTT. This gives the protein CASKGALNTEAFF.

In its sample, this clonotype was seen a few times. V is TRBV2 and J is TRBJ2-2; 7 bases agree with TRBD1. The germline V gene has CDR1 SNHLY and CDR2 FYNNEI. This CDR3 region has 15 residues. The V and J ends lost 6 bases and 5 bases, in that order; junction bases with no gene match: 9. CDR3 sequence reads: CASRQGLDWTGELFF. The CDR3 coding sequence is TGTGCCAGCAGACAGGGGTTAGATTGGACCGGGGAGCTGTTTTTT. Complete variable domain (other parts from reference TRBV2 and TRBJ2-2): EPEVTQTPSHQVTQMGQEVILRCVPISNHLYFYWYRQILGQKVEFLVSFYNNEISEKSEIFDDQFSVERPDGSNFTLKIRSTKLEDSAMYFCASRQGLDWTGELFFGEGSRLTVL.

Worth noting for this clonotype: This may be a read error, as it is one base from a much larger clone. V gene TRBV6-2 or TRBV6-3 combines with J gene TRBJ2-5, with D maybe TRBD2 (7 bases). The DNA end favors TRBJ2-1, so the J call may be wrong. The CDR3 is made up of 17 amino acids. The V gene's germline CDR1 is MNHEY and CDR2 SVGEGT. The CDR3 nucleotides are TGTGCCAGCAGTGAAGGGGGGGGTGGGGTGGTGTTGTGTGAGCAGTTCTTC. It yields the protein CASSEGGGGVVLCEQFF.

The table lists this clonotype with many counts. V usage is TRBV28 and J usage is TRBJ2-7; D uncertain. Germline V gene sequence: CDR1 MDHEN, CDR2 SYDVKM. The CDR3 contains 14 residues. V shed 2 bases and J shed 0 bases, with 8 bases lying between them. CDR3 in amino acids: CASSLRASSYEQYF. In nucleotides, the CDR3 is TGTGCCAGCAGTTTACGGGCGAGCTCCTACGAGCAGTACTTC.

This clonotype was detected a few times. The chain joins TRBV5-1 to TRBJ1-5, with D unresolved. Germline V lookup: CDR1 SGHRS, CDR2 YFSETQ. The CDR3 sequence is 13 residues long. V lost 7 bases, J lost 0 bases, and 8 bases lay in between. The CDR3 bases are TGCGCCAGCGCTGCGGGTAGCAATCAGCCCCAGCATTTT. It codes for CASAAGSNQPQHF.

This clonotype was seen many times. The chain carries TRBV12-3 or TRBV12-4 and TRBJ2-5, with TRBD1 identical over 7 bases. Losses at the gene ends were 6 bases for V and 3 bases for J; bases not matched to a gene: 10. This CDR3 region has 15 residues. The CDR3 nucleotides read TGTGCCAGCAGGCCCGGGACAGCGAGAGAAGAGACCCAGTACTTC. It translates to CASRPGTAREETQYF.

The table lists this clonotype with a few counts. The CDR3 loop reads CASSFDRQKETQYF. For the CDR3, the DNA is TGCGCCAGCAGCTTCGATAGGCAGAAGGAGACCCAGTACTTC. The chain combines TRBV5-1 with TRBJ2-5; D is unresolved. V was shortened by 2 bases and J by 5 bases, with 13 bases between the two germline ends. The germline gives CDR1 SGHRS, CDR2 YFSETQ. There are 14 residues in the CDR3.

This clonotype was recorded many times. V is TRBV6-2 or TRBV6-3 and J is TRBJ2-7, with 9 positions matching TRBD1. Germline V gene lookup returns CDR1 MNHEY and CDR2 SVGEGT. V was clipped by 6 bases and J by 7 bases; unmatched bases: 10. The CDR3 has 14 amino acids. The CDR3 loop is CASSSGQGKSEQYF. The CDR3 DNA is TGTGCCAGCAGCAGCGGACAGGGGAAGTCAGAGCAGTACTTC.

There are many counts of this clonotype. The chain is built from TRBV6-2 or TRBV6-3 and TRBJ2-3; TRBD2 matches at 10 bases. CDR3 length equals 15 residues. J lost 5 bases, V lost 2 bases, and 4 bases had no gene match. Germline V gene lookup returns CDR1 MNHEY and CDR2 SVGEGT. The CDR3 region is CASSYLAGVKDTQYF. For the CDR3, the DNA is TGTGCCAGCAGTTACCTAGCGGGAGTTAAAGATACGCAGTATTTT.

This clonotype was seen more than once but under ten times. The CDR3 sequence is CASSWRGLAGGSSYNEQFF. CDR3 coding DNA: TGCGCCAGCAGCTGGAGGGGACTAGCGGGAGGATCGTCCTACAATGAGCAGTTCTTC. The rearrangement links TRBV5-1 to TRBJ2-1, with 15 nucleotides matching TRBD2. The CDR3 is 19 residues long. Germline CDR1 and CDR2: SGHRS and YFSETQ. J gave up 1 base and V 3 bases, and 8 bases lay outside the gene matches.

A word on this clonotype: Because it lacks the conserved phenylalanine or tryptophan at the end, this CDR3 is likely a read error. V gene TRBV5-5 combines with J gene TRBJ2-7, with 7 bases that match TRBD1. V lost 4 bases to trimming and J lost 2 bases; unmatched junction nucleotides: 6. The germline gives CDR1 SGHKS, CDR2 YYEKEE (reference sequence). CDR3 length: 14 amino acids. The chain's CDR3 is CASSTRQGTYEQYS. The CDR3 DNA is TGTGCCAGCAGCACCCGACAGGGAACCTACGAGCAGTACTCC.